One sample yielded the 30 T cell receptor beta chains listed below, sequenced in a study of cytomegalovirus exposure and HLA in healthy donors. Repertoires were generated with immunoSEQ multiplex PCR, while TCRdb's copy carries only in-frame clones and drops some. The sample records more than 100,000 clones, 88% being singletons. The source material was PBMCs. The source is a man aged 30 to 45 in good health and CMV-seronegative.

The rearrangement joins TRBV23-1 to TRBJ1-5; weak D call: TRBD1 (5 bases). TRBV23-1 is filed as an ORF, its function uncertain. There are 18 residues in the CDR3. V was pared by 10 bases and J by 2 bases, with 27 bases between. The DNA for the CDR3 is TGCGCCAATGAGACGGCAAAGGGGTCGGCCTGTGGCAATCAGCCCCAGCATTTT. It encodes CANETAKGSACGNQPQHF.

The genes are TRBV5-1 and TRBJ2-1, with 12 bases aligning to TRBD2. This CDR3 region has 15 residues. Germline V CDR1 and CDR2: SGHRS, YFSETQ. V shed 7 bases and J 10 bases; nucleotides not matched to a gene: 12. The CDR3 is CASRPTLAGGNEQFF. The CDR3 DNA is TGCGCCAGCCGACCAACTCTAGCGGGAGGGAACGAGCAGTTCTTC.

CDR3 nucleotides: TGTGCCTGGAGTGGGGCCAGTAGTTTCAATCAGCCCCAGCATTTT. The encoded protein is CAWSGASSFNQPQHF. The chain has TRBV30 and TRBJ1-5; D is unresolved. Trimming took 1 base from V and 3 from J, leaving 13 bases between them. CDR3 size: 15 residues. The germline V gene encodes CDR1 GTSNPN and CDR2 SVGIG (reference sequence).

V and J are TRBV6-6 and TRBJ2-3, with 10 bases fitting TRBD2. The CDR3 is 15 residues long. After removal of 6 bases from V and 2 bases from J, the junction contained 5 bases not matched to a gene. Germline CDR1 MNHNY, CDR2 SVGAGI (reference sequence). CDR3 bases: TGTGCCAGCAGCTGGACTAGCGGTCCCACAGATACGCAGTATTTT. Protein: CASSWTSGPTDTQYF.

This sequence joins TRBV6-6 and TRBJ1-1; D call uncertain. The V end was cut by 4 bases, the J end by 11 bases, with 14 bases between. Germline V gives CDR1 MNHNY, CDR2 SVGAGI (reference sequence). This CDR3 has 12 residues. CDR3 protein: CASSSDGGGAFF. CDR3 in DNA: TGTGCCAGCAGTTCGGACGGCGGAGGGGCTTTCTTT.

The gene calls are TRBV11-2 and TRBJ1-2; tentative D call: TRBD1 (5 bases). Germline assignment: CDR1 SGHAT and CDR2 FQNNGV. The CDR3 length is 14 residues. Deletions cut 2 bases from V and 0 bases from J, with 7 bases between. The CDR3 DNA reads TGTGCCAGCAGCTTACAGGACACTAACTATGGCTACACCTTC. Encoded protein: CASSLQDTNYGYTF.

With respect to this clone: At one end the junction does not follow the germline gene, possibly because of a read error. The CDR3 DNA is TGTACCAGCAGTGAAAAGAGGGACAGGGGGGGAGCTTTCTTT. Translated, it gives CTSSEKRDRGGAFF. The chain links TRBV6-1 to TRBJ1-1, with 11 bases fitting TRBD1. Germline V gene data show CDR1 as MNHNS and CDR2 as SASEGT. This CDR3 has 14 residues.

J is TRBJ1-1 and V is TRBV7-6; TRBD1 matches at 10 bases. V trimming: 5 bases; J trimming: 1 base; junction bases outside the gene matches: 1. The CDR3 extends over 14 amino acids. Germline V gives CDR1 SGHVS, CDR2 FNYEAQ. CDR3 protein: CASSRTGGNTEAFF. CDR3 sequence (DNA): TGTGCCAGCAGCCGGACAGGGGGGAACACTGAAGCTTTCTTT.

This clone appeared many times. The V gene is TRBV5-4, the J gene TRBJ1-2, with TRBD1 matching over 8 bases. The CDR3 spans 13 residues. Germline lookup yields CDR1 SGHNT and CDR2 YYREEE (reference sequence). Losses at the gene ends were 4 bases for V and 7 bases for J; bases not matched to a gene: 6. The CDR3 sequence is CASSVAGGSGYTF. As DNA, the CDR3 is TGTGCCAGCAGCGTTGCAGGGGGCTCTGGCTACACCTTC.

Only one count was recorded for this clone. The CDR3 loop reads CASSVEADSNQPQHF. The CDR3 nucleotides read TGTGCCAGCAGTGTGGAGGCAGATAGCAATCAGCCCCAGCATTTT. The chain employs TRBV2 and TRBJ1-5; D not certain. The CDR3 length is 15 residues. The ends were cut back, 4 bases at V and 0 bases at J, with 10 bases in the middle. CDR1 SNHLY and CDR2 FYNNEI come from the germline V gene.

This clone was picked up one time. The rearrangement uses TRBV11-1 and TRBJ2-3, with no clear D. CDR1 is SGHAT and CDR2 is FQDESV in the germline V gene (reference sequence). V lost 6 bases, J lost 1 base, and 14 bases lay in between. There are 15 residues in the CDR3. For the CDR3, the DNA is TGTGCCAGCAGACCCACTCCGGGTGGCACAGATACGCAGTATTTT. It is translated as CASRPTPGGTDTQYF.

The J gene is TRBJ2-2, the V gene TRBV9, with unresolved D. Germline V gives CDR1 SGDLS, CDR2 YYNGEE. The CDR3 totals 13 residues. Trimming removed 3 bases from V and 1 base from J, with 4 bases in between. The CDR3 DNA follows: TGTGCCAGCAGCGCCTGGAACACCGGGGAGCTGTTTTTT. Protein sequence: CASSAWNTGELFF.

The chain employs TRBV2 and TRBJ2-7, with D perhaps TRBD2 (5 bases). Trimming removed 1 base at V and 4 bases at J, with 8 bases between. The length of the CDR3 is 13 residues. Germline CDR1 reads SNHLY; CDR2 reads FYNNEI. CDR3 coding DNA: TGTGCCAGCAGTGAAGTGGGGAGATACGAGCAGTACTTC. Translating it yields CASSEVGRYEQYF.

This sequence joins TRBV30 and TRBJ1-1; D unresolved. Germline assignment: CDR1 GTSNPN and CDR2 SVGIG (reference sequence). Trimming left V 2 bases short and J 5 bases short, with 12 bases between. This CDR3 has 13 amino acids. CDR3: CAWSPSGWTEAFF. In DNA, the CDR3 is TGTGCCTGGAGTCCAAGCGGCTGGACTGAAGCTTTCTTT.

V usage is TRBV29-1 and J usage is TRBJ1-1, with D possibly TRBD1 on 5 matching bases. Germline V lookup: CDR1 SQVTM, CDR2 ANQGSEA. The ends were cut back, 6 bases at V and 4 bases at J, with 12 bases in the middle. This CDR3 is 12 amino acids long. The CDR3 loop is CSVRGYATEAFF. CDR3 bases: TGCAGCGTCCGGGGGTATGCCACTGAAGCTTTCTTT.

The genes are TRBV18 and TRBJ2-1, with 8 nucleotides matching TRBD2. This CDR3 spans 16 amino acids. Unmatched junction bases numbered 9, after V lost 3 bases and J lost 5 bases. The germline V gene encodes CDR1 KGHSH and CDR2 LQKENI. Here the CDR3 reads CASSPKSGGENNEQFF. CDR3 DNA sequence: TGTGCCAGCTCACCCAAATCGGGAGGGGAAAACAATGAGCAGTTCTTC.

The sample holds one count of this clone. CDR3 sequence: CASGLQQGYTGELFF. CDR3 coding DNA: TGTGCTAGTGGTTTACAACAGGGCTACACCGGGGAGCTGTTTTTT. The chain has TRBV12-5 and TRBJ2-2, with D possibly TRBD1 on 6 matching bases. Germline V gives CDR1 LGHNT, CDR2 FRNRAP. Trimming shortened V by 3 bases and J by 3 bases, and 11 bases separated the two germline ends. CDR3 length: 15 residues.

This chain joins TRBV6-5 and TRBJ2-5, with 9 bases matching TRBD2. This CDR3 is built from 16 residues. The germline V gene encodes CDR1 MNHEY and CDR2 SVGAGI. V lost 4 bases and J lost 0; bases outside the gene matches: 6. The CDR3 nucleotides read TGTGCCAGCAGTTCATTAGCGGGAGAGAACCAAGAGACCCAGTACTTC. It codes for CASSSLAGENQETQYF.

This chain joins TRBV6-1 and TRBJ1-5; TRBD1 agrees at 7 bases. CDR3 length: 15 residues. V lost 5 bases and J lost 2; bases outside the gene matches: 6. Germline CDR1 MNHNS, CDR2 SASEGT. CDR3 protein: CASSSQGIGNQPQHF. In DNA form, the CDR3 reads TGTGCCAGCAGTTCACAGGGGATCGGCAATCAGCCCCAGCATTTT.

The chain combines TRBV6-5 with TRBJ1-1; 10 nucleotides agree with TRBD1. Germline CDR1 reads MNHEY; CDR2 reads SVGAGI. V was clipped by 6 bases and J by 11 bases; unmatched bases: 6. The CDR3 contains 12 residues. The CDR3 nucleotides are TGTGCCAGCAGACCCGGGACAGGGGATGCTTTCTTT. Translating gives CASRPGTGDAFF.

This chain uses TRBV27 with TRBJ1-2, with D possibly matching TRBD1 (6 bases). CDR3 length equals 13 residues. The V end was cut by 0 bases, the J end by 8 bases, with 10 bases between. The germline CDR1 and CDR2 sequences are MNHEY and SMNVEV (reference sequence). Written as DNA, the CDR3 is TGTGCCAGCAGTTTATCGGCAGGGGTAGGCTACACCTTC. Encoded protein: CASSLSAGVGYTF.

The chain couples TRBV7-9 to TRBJ2-7, with 7 nucleotides matching TRBD1. The V segment lost 4 bases and the J segment 4 bases; nucleotides outside the gene matches: 4. The germline CDR1 and CDR2 sequences are SEHNR and FQNEAQ (reference sequence). The CDR3 has 13 residues. The CDR3 bases are TGTGCCAGCAGCTCAACGGACAGGTACGAGCAGTACTTC. Protein sequence: CASSSTDRYEQYF. Based on the CDR3 plus reference TRBV7-9 and TRBJ2-7, the full variable domain is DTGVSQNPRHKITKRGQNVTFRCDPISEHNRLYWYRQTLGQGPEFLTYFQNEAQLEKSRLLSDRFSAERPKGSFSTLEIQRTEQGDSAMYLCASSSTDRYEQYFGPGTRLTVT.

V is TRBV19 and J is TRBJ2-2; D is unclear. Germline CDR1 LNHDA, CDR2 SQIVND (reference sequence). CDR3 length: 16 amino acids. V shed 1 base and J shed 6 bases, with 15 bases lying between them. The CDR3, as DNA: TGTGCCAGTAGTATAGTTGGGCCTGGATTACCCGGGGAGCTGTTTTTT. Encoded protein: CASSIVGPGLPGELFF.

This sequence joins TRBV14 and TRBJ2-3, with D maybe TRBD2 (5 bases). Trimming removed 0 bases at V and 6 bases at J, with 19 bases between. This CDR3 is built from 17 residues. The V gene's germline CDR1 is SGHDN and CDR2 FVKESK. The CDR3 nucleotides read TGTGCCAGCAGCCAAGATCTTTCCGCGGGCGGTATGGATACGCAGTATTTT. Encoded protein: CASSQDLSAGGMDTQYF.

Only a few counts were recorded for this clone. The CDR3 loop is CASSLNFNNEQFF. The CDR3 DNA follows: TGTGCCAGCAGCTTAAACTTTAACAATGAGCAGTTCTTC. The chain is built from TRBV7-2 and TRBJ2-1; no firm D call. Germline lookup yields CDR1 SGHTA and CDR2 FQGNSA. V dropped 2 bases and J dropped 5 bases, with 7 bases sitting between them. This CDR3 is 13 amino acids long.

V is TRBV7-9 and J is TRBJ1-1, with D uncertain. CDR3 length: 13 residues. The V and J ends lost 6 bases and 7 bases respectively, with 15 bases between them. From germline, CDR1 is SEHNR and CDR2 FQNEAQ (reference sequence). The CDR3 region has the DNA TGTGCCAGCAGTATAAGACCCGGGTTTGAAGCTTTCTTT. It specifies CASSIRPGFEAFF.

The genes are TRBV9 and TRBJ2-3, with D possibly matching TRBD2 (6 bases). The V end was cut by 2 bases, the J end by 2 bases, with 9 bases between. CDR3 length: 14 residues. Germline V gene sequence: CDR1 SGDLS, CDR2 YYNGEE. CDR3 nucleotide sequence: TGTGCCAGCAGCGTGGCGGGGATCACAGATACGCAGTATTTT. It codes for CASSVAGITDTQYF. Supplemented by reference TRBV9 and TRBJ2-3, the full variable domain reads DSGVTQTPKHLITATGQRVTLRCSPRSGDLSVYWYQQSLDQGLQFLIQYYNGEERAKGNILERFSAQQFPDLHSELNLSSLELGDSALYFCASSVAGITDTQYFGPGTRLTVL.

The V gene is TRBV4-1, the J gene TRBJ2-1, with 7 bases aligning to TRBD2. The germline gives CDR1 MGHRA, CDR2 YSYEKL. The CDR3 contains 17 residues. Trimming at V came to 1 base and at J to 4 bases, leaving 10 bases not matched to a gene. The CDR3 DNA sequence: TGCGCCAGCAGCCAAGCATCCGAGACTAGCCCTTACAATGAGCAGTTCTTC. It yields the protein CASSQASETSPYNEQFF.

This rearrangement joins TRBV9 to TRBJ2-4; 11 bases fit TRBD2. The CDR3 extends over 17 amino acids. The germline gives CDR1 SGDLS, CDR2 YYNGEE. V lost 4 bases, J lost 3 bases, and 9 bases stayed unmatched. The CDR3 DNA reads as TGTGCCAGCAGCTTGGGTCTGACTAGCGGGGACAAAAACATTCAGTACTTC. Translating it yields CASSLGLTSGDKNIQYF.

V gene TRBV2 combines with J gene TRBJ2-3, with D perhaps matching TRBD2 (5 bases). Trimming took 3 bases from V and 2 from J, leaving 12 bases between them. The germline gives CDR1 SNHLY, CDR2 FYNNEI. The CDR3 contains 15 residues. In DNA form, the CDR3 reads TGTGCCAGCAGTGAGGTACGGGGAAACACAGATACGCAGTATTTT. Translation: CASSEVRGNTDTQYF.